This TCR beta chain was captured in a study of shared T cell receptors in the human thymus. CDR1 and CDR2 (germline): MDHEN, SYDVKM. V was pared by 2 bases and J by 2 bases, with 5 bases of the junction left unmatched. This CDR3 has 15 amino acids. TCRdb's table, derived via immunoSEQ multiplex PCR, lists solely in-frame clones and lacks some. Among 650,000 to 950,000 clones listed, 70% to 90% were seen once. This sample also belongs to another study, concerning human thymus T cells. From that report: Resections removed during corrective heart surgery provided the thymus tissue used. Thymic and blood repertoires appeared to display a bias in their usage of V and J genes. Related research described strongly overlapping thymic repertoires in unrelated people.

V is TRBV28 and J is TRBJ2-7; 8 positions match TRBD1. Sequencing input: thymocytes. The sequence came from a girl less than two years old with a congenital heart defect. The CDR3 DNA reads as TGTGCCAGCAGTTTAATTCCAGGGGGCCCCTACGAGCAGTACTTC. Protein product: CASSLIPGGPYEQYF. The complete variable domain, with remaining parts taken from reference TRBV28 and TRBJ2-7, reads DVKVTQSSRYLVKRTGEKVFLECVQDMDHENMFWYRQDPGLGLRLIYFSYDVKMKEKGDIPEGYSVSREKKERFSLILESASTNQTSMYLCASSLIPGGPYEQYFGPGTRLTVT.